One T cell receptor beta chain is described in this entry. Its binding antigen is unknown. The sample holds no much larger clone one base away, and base qualities are not on file. TCRbeta CDR3 regions were amplified from genomic DNA using the immunoSEQ Assay, a bias-controlled multiplex PCR. Per the original workflow: Nucleated cell counts per sample were estimated from amplification of reference gene primers within the assay. To quantify the absolute abundance of each unique TCRbeta CDR3 rearrangement, sequence reads were collapsed and filtered. For each sample, productive Simpson clonality was calculated by taking the square root of Simpson's diversity index across productive rearrangements. TCRdb stores this immuneACCESS table with in-frame sequences only. Part of the clones is absent; in the studies checked, under half of the shortfall reflects unresolved V genes, and no reason is known for the rest. That table furnishes V, J and clone size, whereas the DNA furnished D and trimming. Within this sample are tens of thousands of clones, with around nine tenths of them counted one time only. The top ten constitute around 4.5% of the sample.

From cysteine to phenylalanine, the CDR3 is 15 amino acids long. Only the CDR3 region is kept as DNA, spanning 45 bases read in frame from base 1. The junction shows trimming of 6 bases on V and 0 bases on J, plus 13 bases between the germline ends. CDR1 and CDR2 (SGDLS, YYNGEE) derive from the germline V gene. The data were taken from a study of blood T cell repertoires in COVID-19 (TCRdb year 2020). Background for the entire study: Samples from collaborators originated in the United States, Italy and Spain and spanned both the acute and convalescent phases of COVID-19. The material from the prospective study consisted of cDNA or gDNA derived from T cells, B-cell-depleted T cells, or PBMCs. The samples were drawn from the first 160 participants of the ongoing ImmuneRACE study and from 950 to 1,500 subjects provided by 6 global collaborators. The repertoires were made available in a free public database intended to serve as a resource for research on the immune response to SARS-CoV-2. Deeply sampled blood TCRbeta repertoires from subjects exposed to, actively infected with, or recovered from COVID-19 were included in the dataset. Nearly every sample came with metadata listing a de-identified subject ID, COVID-19 status, age in years and sex. Where HLA class I and class II types were available, the types were taken from metadata supplied by the sample provider, not from assay-based typing. General conclusions and limits of the study: Clinical and demographic metadata were provided uncurated, with the amount varying by source and participant.

The collaborating institutions used their own protocols to collect whole blood in K2EDTA tubes. For TCRbeta analysis, collaborators shipped samples as frozen whole blood, isolated PBMCs, or DNA extracted from either of those sample types. In this chain, TRBV9 is recombined with TRBJ2-1; the D gene is perhaps TRBD1, from 5 matching bases. The sequenced material came from peripheral blood. This clonotype was sampled from a woman of 80 years or more with active COVID-19. CDR3 sequence: CASTRQPSSYNEQFF. The DNA sequence is TGTGCCAGCACCCGACAGCCAAGCTCCTACAATGAGCAGTTCTTC.